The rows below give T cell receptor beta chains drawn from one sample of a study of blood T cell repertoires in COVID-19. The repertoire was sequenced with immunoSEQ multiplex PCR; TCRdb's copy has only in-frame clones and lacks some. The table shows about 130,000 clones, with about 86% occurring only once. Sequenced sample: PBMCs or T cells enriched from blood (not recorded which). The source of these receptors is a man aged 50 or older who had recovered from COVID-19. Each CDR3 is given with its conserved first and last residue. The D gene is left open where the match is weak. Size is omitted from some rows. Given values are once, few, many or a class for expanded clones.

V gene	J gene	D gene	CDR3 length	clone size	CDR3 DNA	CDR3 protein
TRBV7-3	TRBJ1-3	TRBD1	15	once	TGTGCCAGCAGCCAGGGACAGAGCTCTGGAAACACCATATATTTT	CASSQGQSSGNTIYF
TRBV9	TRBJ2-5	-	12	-	TGTGCCAGCAGCCCCAGCCAAGAGACCCAGTACTTC	CASSPSQETQYF
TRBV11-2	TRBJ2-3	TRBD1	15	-	TGTGCCAGCAGCTTAGATAGCAGGGGGATGGATACGCAGTATTTT	CASSLDSRGMDTQYF
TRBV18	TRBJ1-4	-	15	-	TGTGCCAGCTCACCAACCGAGGTCCGTAATGAAAAACTGTTTTTT	CASSPTEVRNEKLFF
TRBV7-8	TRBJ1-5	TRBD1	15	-	TGTGCCAGCAGCTACGGGACAGGGGGCAATCAGCCCCAGCATTTT	CASSYGTGGNQPQHF
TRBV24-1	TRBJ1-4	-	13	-	TGTGCCACTCAGCGAGTAGCTAATGAAAAACTGTTTTTT	CATQRVANEKLFF
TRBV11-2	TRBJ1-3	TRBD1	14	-	TGTGCCAGCAGCCAAGACAGGGCCGGAAACACCATATATTTT	CASSQDRAGNTIYF
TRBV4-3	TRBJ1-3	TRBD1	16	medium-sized	TGCGCCAGCAGCCAAGACTACAGGGGCTCTGGAAACACCATATATTTT	CASSQDYRGSGNTIYF
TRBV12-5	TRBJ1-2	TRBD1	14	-	TGTGCTAGTGGTCAAGGGGGACAGAACTATGGCTACACCTTC	CASGQGGQNYGYTF
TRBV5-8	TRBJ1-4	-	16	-	TGTGCCAGCAGCCCATCCTTGGGGCCCCTCGGCGAAAAACTGTTTTTT	CASSPSLGPLGEKLFF
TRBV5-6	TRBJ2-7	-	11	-	TGTGCCAGCAGCTCATCCTACGAGCAGTACTTC	CASSSSYEQYF